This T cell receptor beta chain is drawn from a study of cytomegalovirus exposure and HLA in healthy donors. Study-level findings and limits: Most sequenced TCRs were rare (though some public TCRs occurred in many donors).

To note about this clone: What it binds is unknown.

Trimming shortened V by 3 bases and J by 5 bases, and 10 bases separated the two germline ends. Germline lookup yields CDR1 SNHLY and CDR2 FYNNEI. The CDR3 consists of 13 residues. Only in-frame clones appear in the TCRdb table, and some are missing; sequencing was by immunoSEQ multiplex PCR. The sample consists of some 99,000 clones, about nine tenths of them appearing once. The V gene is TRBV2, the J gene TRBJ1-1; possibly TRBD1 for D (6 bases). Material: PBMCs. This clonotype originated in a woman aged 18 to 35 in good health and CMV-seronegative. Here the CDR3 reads CASSEEGQTEAFF. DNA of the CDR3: TGTGCCAGCAGTGAGGAAGGACAGACTGAAGCTTTCTTT.